The clone carrying this T cell receptor (beta chain) has only a few counts. As yet, its antigen is unknown. This sample was included in a study of somatic mutations in cytotoxic T cells in rheumatoid arthritis. Study background: Including V beta1+ cells that were sequenced for TCRB, some T-cell populations stained with V beta antibodies were flow-sorted at nearly 100% purity. Study-wide results and limits: The study found no significant difference in CD8+ T-cell clonality between rheumatoid arthritis patients and age-matched healthy controls. More than 20% of CD8+ cells belonged to the largest clone in 8 of 65 patients.

In the original processing: There were rare matches between patient CD8+ clones larger than 1% and published virus-specific TCRB sequences. TCRdb keeps only in-frame clones here, not all; method: immunoSEQ multiplex PCR. V and J calls and clone size come straight from that table; D and trimming were deduced from the DNA. Of some 6,700 clones listed, 77% are singletons. The CDR3 contains 10 residues. V lost 6 bases and J lost 3, with 2 bases in between. In germline, CDR1 is MNHNS, CDR2 SASEGT. The chain couples TRBV6-1 to TRBJ1-2; D unresolved. The clonotype originates from a woman between 70 and 85 years old with rheumatoid arthritis. Sequenced material: CD8+ T cells sorted from blood, taken at a follow-up visit. CDR3 region: CASSYYGYTF. The DNA of the CDR3 is TGTGCCAGCAGCTACTATGGCTACACCTTC.